The 6 T cell receptor beta chains presented below share a single source sample, sequenced in a study of shared clonotypes between healthy human individuals. The table came from immunoSEQ multiplex PCR; TCRdb's copy has only in-frame clones and leaves some out. The repertoire holds some 1.1 million clones, around 77% seen once, with more than 0.85% in the top ten. The material sequenced was memory CD4+ T cells from PBMCs. Described subset: CD45RA-negative fraction. These receptors all stem from a man aged 18-30 years in good health. Some clones in this sample may be carry-over from other donors' samples.

Of note for this clone: A read error is possible here, since a much larger clone lies one base away. The rearrangement uses TRBV11-2 and TRBJ2-2, with 9 bases identical to TRBD1. CDR3 size: 13 residues. Germline V CDR1 and CDR2: SGHAT, FQNNGV. The V gene end was trimmed by 6 bases and the J gene end by 6 bases; junction bases not matched to a gene: 2. The CDR3 protein is CASRRQGAGELFF. CDR3 coding DNA: TGTGCCAGCAGAAGACAGGGGGCCGGGGAGCTGTTTTTT. Full variable domain (remainder filled in from reference TRBV11-2 and TRBJ2-2): EAGVAQSPRYKIIEKRQSVAFWCNPISGHATLYWYQQILGQGPKLLIQFQNNGVVDDSQLPKDRFSAERLKGVDSTLKIQPAKLEDSAVYLCASRRQGAGELFFGEGSRLTVL.

This clone was found once. The chain uses TRBV11-2 and TRBJ1-3; the D gene is possibly TRBD1 (6 bases). The V end lost 5 bases, the J end lost 3 bases, and 14 bases lay between the germline ends. This CDR3 region has 15 residues. Germline CDR1 is SGHAT and CDR2 is FQNNGV. The CDR3 spells CASSDRRQVGNTIYF. CDR3 in DNA: TGTGCCAGCAGCGACAGACGACAGGTTGGAAACACCATATATTTT.

The chain couples TRBV28 to TRBJ1-2; TRBD1 matches 12 bases. Germline CDR1 and CDR2: MDHEN and SYDVKM. The CDR3 spans 16 residues. Losses at the gene ends were 1 base for V and 8 bases for J; bases not matched to a gene: 8. The CDR3 region is CASSLLKGQGAYGYTF. CDR3 nucleotides: TGTGCCAGCAGTTTATTGAAGGGACAGGGGGCTTACGGCTACACCTTC.

V usage is TRBV7-3 and J usage is TRBJ1-2; TRBD1 might be the D (6 bases). This CDR3 has 16 amino acids. Germline CDR1 is SGHTA and CDR2 is FQGTGA. V lost 1 base to trimming and J lost 8 bases, with 20 bases between them. The CDR3 reads CASSLRLGGRRNGYTF. The CDR3 coding sequence is TGTGCCAGCAGCTTAAGGTTAGGGGGGCGCCGTAACGGCTACACCTTC. The full variable domain, in which reference TRBV7-3 and TRBJ1-2 provide the parts outside the CDR3, is GAGVSQTPSNKVTEKGKYVELRCDPISGHTALYWYRQSLGQGPEFLIYFQGTGAADDSGLPNDRFFAVRPEGSVSTLKIQRTERGDSAVYLCASSLRLGGRRNGYTFGSGTRLTVV.

The V gene is TRBV2, the J gene TRBJ2-3, with TRBD2 matching 11 bases. CDR3 length: 18 residues. From germline, CDR1 is SNHLY and CDR2 FYNNEI. V lost 3 bases to trimming and J lost 7 bases; unmatched junction nucleotides: 15. CDR3: CASSEGNLAGGRGNTQYF. The CDR3, as DNA: TGTGCCAGCAGTGAGGGGAATCTAGCGGGAGGCCGAGGAAATACGCAGTATTTT.

The chain links TRBV5-4 to TRBJ1-3, with a possible D match to TRBD1 (5 bases). Per the germline V gene, CDR1 is SGHNT and CDR2 is YYREEE (reference sequence). V gave up 0 bases and J gave up 4 bases, with 14 bases separating them. The CDR3 consists of 16 residues. The CDR3 bases are TGTGCCAGCAGCTTGGCAGGGTCGGGGTTCGGAAACACCATATATTTT. Its translation: CASSLAGSGFGNTIYF.